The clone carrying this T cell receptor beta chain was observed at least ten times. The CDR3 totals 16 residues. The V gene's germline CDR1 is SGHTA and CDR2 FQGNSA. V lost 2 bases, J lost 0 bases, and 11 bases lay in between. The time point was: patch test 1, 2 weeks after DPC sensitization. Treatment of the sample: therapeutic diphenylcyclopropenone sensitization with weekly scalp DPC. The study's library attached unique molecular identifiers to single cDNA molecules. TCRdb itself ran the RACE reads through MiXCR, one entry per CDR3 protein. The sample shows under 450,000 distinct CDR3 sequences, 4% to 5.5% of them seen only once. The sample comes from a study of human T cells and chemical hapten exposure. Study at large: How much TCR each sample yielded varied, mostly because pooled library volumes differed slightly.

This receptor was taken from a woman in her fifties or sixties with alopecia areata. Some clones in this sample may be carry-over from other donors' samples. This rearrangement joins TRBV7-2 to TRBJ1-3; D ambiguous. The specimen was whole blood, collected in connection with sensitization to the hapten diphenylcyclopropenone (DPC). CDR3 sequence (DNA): TGTGCCAGCAGCTTATTGGCCGCGGACTCTGGAAACACCATATATTTT. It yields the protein CASSLLAADSGNTIYF.